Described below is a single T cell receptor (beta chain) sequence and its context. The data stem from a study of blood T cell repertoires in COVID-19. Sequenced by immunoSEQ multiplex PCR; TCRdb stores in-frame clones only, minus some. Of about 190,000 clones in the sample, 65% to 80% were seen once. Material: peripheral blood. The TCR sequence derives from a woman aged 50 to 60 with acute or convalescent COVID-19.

The DNA of the CDR3 is TGCGCCAGCAGCCAAGAAGGTCGAGGGGGTTTCCACAATGAGCAGTTCTTC. Amino acid sequence: CASSQEGRGGFHNEQFF. This rearrangement joins TRBV4-1 to TRBJ2-1; D possibly corresponds to TRBD1 (6 bases). Germline V gene sequence: CDR1 MGHRA, CDR2 YSYEKL. The CDR3 length is 17 residues. V was cut by 0 bases and J by 5 bases, with 17 bases left in between.